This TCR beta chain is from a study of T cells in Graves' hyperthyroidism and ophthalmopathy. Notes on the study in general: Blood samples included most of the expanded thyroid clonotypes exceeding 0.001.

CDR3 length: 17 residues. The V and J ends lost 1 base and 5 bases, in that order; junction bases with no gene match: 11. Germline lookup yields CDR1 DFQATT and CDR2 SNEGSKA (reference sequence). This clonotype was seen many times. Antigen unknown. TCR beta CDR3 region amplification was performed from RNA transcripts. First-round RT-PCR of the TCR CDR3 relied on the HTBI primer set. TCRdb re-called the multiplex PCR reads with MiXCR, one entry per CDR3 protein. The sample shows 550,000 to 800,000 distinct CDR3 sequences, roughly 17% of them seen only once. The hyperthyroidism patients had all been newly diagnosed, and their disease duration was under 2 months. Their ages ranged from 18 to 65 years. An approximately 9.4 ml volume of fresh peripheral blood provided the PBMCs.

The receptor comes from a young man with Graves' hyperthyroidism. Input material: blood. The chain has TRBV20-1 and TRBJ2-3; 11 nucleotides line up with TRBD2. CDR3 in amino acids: CSARAILAGDRKDTQYF. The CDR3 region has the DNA TGCAGTGCTAGAGCCATACTAGCGGGAGATCGTAAAGATACGCAGTATTTT.